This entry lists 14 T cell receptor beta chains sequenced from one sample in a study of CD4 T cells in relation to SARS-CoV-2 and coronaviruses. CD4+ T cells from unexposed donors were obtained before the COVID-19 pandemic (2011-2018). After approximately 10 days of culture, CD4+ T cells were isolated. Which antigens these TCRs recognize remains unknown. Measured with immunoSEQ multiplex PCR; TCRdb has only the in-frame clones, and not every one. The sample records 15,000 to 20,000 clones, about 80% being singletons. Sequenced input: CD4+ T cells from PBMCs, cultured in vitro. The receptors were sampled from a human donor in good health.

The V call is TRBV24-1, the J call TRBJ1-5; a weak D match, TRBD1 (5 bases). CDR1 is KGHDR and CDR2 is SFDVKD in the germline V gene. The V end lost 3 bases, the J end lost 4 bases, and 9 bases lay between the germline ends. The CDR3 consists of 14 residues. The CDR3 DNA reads TGTGCCACCAGTGATAGGCAGGGAAATCAGCCCCAGCATTTT. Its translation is CATSDRQGNQPQHF.

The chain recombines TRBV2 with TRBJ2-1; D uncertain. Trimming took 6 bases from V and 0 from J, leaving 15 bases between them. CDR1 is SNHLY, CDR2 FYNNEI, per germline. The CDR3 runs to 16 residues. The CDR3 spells CASREKGVISYNEQFF. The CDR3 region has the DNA TGTGCCAGCAGAGAGAAGGGCGTAATCTCCTACAATGAGCAGTTCTTC.

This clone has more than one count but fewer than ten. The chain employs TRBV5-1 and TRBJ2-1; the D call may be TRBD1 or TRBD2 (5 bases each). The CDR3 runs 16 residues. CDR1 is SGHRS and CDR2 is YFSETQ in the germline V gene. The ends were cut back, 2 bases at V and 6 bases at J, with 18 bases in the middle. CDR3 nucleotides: TGCGCCAGCAGCTTAGAGCTATCCGGGACGGGCAATGAGCAGTTCTTC. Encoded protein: CASSLELSGTGNEQFF.

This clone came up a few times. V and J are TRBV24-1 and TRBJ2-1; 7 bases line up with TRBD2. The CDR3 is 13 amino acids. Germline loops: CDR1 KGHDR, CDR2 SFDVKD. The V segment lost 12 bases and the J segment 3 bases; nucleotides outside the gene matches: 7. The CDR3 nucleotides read TGTGCCGCGGGAGATCAACGCTACAATGAGCAGTTCTTC. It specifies CAAGDQRYNEQFF.

CDR3 sequence reads: CASSLAGQGREKLFF. The CDR3 DNA reads as TGTGCCAGCAGCTTGGCGGGACAGGGGCGGGAAAAACTGTTTTTT. The chain recombines TRBV7-9 with TRBJ1-4, with 10 positions matching TRBD1. This CDR3 is built from 15 residues. With 3 bases clipped from V and 8 bases from J, the junction kept 6 bases outside the gene matches. The germline V gene has CDR1 SEHNR and CDR2 FQNEAQ (reference sequence).

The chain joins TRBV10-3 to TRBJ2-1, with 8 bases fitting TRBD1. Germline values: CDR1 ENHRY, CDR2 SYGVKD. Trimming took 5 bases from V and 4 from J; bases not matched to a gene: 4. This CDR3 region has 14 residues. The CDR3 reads CAISRQGPYNEQFF. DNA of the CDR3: TGTGCCATCAGTAGACAGGGGCCGTACAATGAGCAGTTCTTC.

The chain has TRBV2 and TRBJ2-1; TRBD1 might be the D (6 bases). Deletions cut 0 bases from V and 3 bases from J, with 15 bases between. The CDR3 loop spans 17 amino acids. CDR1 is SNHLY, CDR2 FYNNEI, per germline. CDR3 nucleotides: TGTGCCAGCAGTGAAGCGCCCCCAGGGGACCTCTACAATGAGCAGTTCTTC. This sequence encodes CASSEAPPGDLYNEQFF.

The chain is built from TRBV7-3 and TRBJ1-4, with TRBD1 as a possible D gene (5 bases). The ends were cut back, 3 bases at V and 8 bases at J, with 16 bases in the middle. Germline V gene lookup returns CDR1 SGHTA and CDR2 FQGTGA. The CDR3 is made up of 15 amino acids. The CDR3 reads CASSFFTGGEEKLFF. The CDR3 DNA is TGTGCCAGCAGCTTCTTCACTGGGGGGGAGGAAAAACTGTTTTTT. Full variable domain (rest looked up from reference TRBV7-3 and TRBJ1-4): GAGVSQTPSNKVTEKGKYVELRCDPISGHTALYWYRQSLGQGPEFLIYFQGTGAADDSGLPNDRFFAVRPEGSVSTLKIQRTERGDSAVYLCASSFFTGGEEKLFFGSGTQLSVL.

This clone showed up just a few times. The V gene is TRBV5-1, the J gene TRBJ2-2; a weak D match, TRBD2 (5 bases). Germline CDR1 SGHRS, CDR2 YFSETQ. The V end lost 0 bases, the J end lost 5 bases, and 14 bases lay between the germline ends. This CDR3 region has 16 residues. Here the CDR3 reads CASSLGLADPTGELFF. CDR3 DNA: TGCGCCAGCAGCTTGGGGCTAGCAGATCCTACCGGGGAGCTGTTTTTT.

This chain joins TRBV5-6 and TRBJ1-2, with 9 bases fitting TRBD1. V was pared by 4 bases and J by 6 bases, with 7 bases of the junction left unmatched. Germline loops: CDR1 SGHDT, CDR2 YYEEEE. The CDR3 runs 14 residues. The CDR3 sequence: CASSRRGTGNGYTF. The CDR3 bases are TGTGCCAGCAGCCGTCGCGGGACAGGGAATGGCTACACCTTC.

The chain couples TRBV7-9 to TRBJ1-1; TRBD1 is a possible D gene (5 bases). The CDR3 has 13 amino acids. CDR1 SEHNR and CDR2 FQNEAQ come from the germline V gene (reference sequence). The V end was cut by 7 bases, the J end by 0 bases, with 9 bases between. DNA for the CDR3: TGTGCCAGCATGGGGCAGTTGAACACTGAAGCTTTCTTT. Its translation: CASMGQLNTEAFF.

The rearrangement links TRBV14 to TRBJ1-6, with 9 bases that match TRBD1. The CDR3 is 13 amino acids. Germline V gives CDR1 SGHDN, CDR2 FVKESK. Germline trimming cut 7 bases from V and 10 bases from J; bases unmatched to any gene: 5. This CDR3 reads CASNGQGRSPLHF. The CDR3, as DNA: TGTGCCAGCAACGGACAGGGGAGATCACCCCTCCACTTT.

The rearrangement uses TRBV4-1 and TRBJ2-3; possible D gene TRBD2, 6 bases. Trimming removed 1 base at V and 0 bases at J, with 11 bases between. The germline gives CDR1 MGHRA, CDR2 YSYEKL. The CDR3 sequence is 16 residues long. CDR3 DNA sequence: TGCGCCAGCAGCCAAGGGCTAGCGCCTAGCACAGATACGCAGTATTTT. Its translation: CASSQGLAPSTDTQYF.

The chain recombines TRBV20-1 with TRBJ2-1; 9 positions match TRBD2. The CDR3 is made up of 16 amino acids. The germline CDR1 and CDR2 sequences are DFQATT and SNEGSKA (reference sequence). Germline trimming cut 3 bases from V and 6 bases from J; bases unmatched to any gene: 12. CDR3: CSASTGSSGRFNEQFF. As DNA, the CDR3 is TGCAGTGCTAGTACGGGCTCGAGCGGGAGGTTCAATGAGCAGTTCTTC.